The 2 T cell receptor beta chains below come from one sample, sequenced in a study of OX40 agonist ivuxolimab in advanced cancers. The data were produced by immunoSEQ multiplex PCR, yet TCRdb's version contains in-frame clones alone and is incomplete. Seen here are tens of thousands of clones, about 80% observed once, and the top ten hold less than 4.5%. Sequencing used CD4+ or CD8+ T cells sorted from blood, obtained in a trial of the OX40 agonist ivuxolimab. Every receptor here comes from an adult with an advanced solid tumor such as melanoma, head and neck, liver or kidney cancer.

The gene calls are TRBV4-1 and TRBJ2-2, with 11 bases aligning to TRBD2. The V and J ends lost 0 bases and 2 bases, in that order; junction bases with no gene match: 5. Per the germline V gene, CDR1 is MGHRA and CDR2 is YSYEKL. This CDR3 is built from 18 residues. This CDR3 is CASSQDGGLADNTGELFF. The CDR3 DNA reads TGCGCCAGCAGCCAAGACGGGGGACTAGCGGACAACACCGGGGAGCTGTTTTTT.

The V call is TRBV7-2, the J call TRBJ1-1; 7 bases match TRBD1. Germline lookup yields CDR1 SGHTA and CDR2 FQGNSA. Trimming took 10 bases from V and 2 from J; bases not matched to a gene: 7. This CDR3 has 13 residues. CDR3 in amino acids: CAIGQAANTEAFF. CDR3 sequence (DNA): TGTGCCATCGGACAGGCTGCAAACACTGAAGCTTTCTTT.